This T cell receptor (beta chain) was identified during a study of cytomegalovirus exposure and HLA in healthy donors. Study background: Across a few hundred genotyped donors, roughly 80% landed in the Caucasian-associated ancestry cluster. Study-wide points: The authors listed 164 TCR beta chains as cytomegalovirus-associated. Researchers had no immune exposure information except CMV serostatus available.

PCR amplification relied on 60 Vbeta primers (plus 13 Jbeta primers). Clones were sequenced by immunoSEQ multiplex PCR, and TCRdb holds only the in-frame ones, with some missing. The data contain 150,000 to 200,000 clones, 70% to 80% of them singletons. Germline V gene sequence: CDR1 KGHSH, CDR2 LQKENI. The V gene end was trimmed by 3 bases and the J gene end by 4 bases; junction bases not matched to a gene: 7. The CDR3 sequence is 15 residues long. On this clone itself: Its antigen is not identified.

Unrecorded immune exposures were likely, despite nominal health at sampling. This sequence was found in a woman aged 25 to 45 in good health and CMV-seropositive. J is TRBJ2-5 and V is TRBV18; TRBD2 aligns across 8 bases. The sample was PBMCs. The CDR3 is CASSPSGGPVETQYF. DNA of the CDR3: TGTGCCAGCTCACCGTCGGGAGGGCCTGTAGAGACCCAGTACTTC.